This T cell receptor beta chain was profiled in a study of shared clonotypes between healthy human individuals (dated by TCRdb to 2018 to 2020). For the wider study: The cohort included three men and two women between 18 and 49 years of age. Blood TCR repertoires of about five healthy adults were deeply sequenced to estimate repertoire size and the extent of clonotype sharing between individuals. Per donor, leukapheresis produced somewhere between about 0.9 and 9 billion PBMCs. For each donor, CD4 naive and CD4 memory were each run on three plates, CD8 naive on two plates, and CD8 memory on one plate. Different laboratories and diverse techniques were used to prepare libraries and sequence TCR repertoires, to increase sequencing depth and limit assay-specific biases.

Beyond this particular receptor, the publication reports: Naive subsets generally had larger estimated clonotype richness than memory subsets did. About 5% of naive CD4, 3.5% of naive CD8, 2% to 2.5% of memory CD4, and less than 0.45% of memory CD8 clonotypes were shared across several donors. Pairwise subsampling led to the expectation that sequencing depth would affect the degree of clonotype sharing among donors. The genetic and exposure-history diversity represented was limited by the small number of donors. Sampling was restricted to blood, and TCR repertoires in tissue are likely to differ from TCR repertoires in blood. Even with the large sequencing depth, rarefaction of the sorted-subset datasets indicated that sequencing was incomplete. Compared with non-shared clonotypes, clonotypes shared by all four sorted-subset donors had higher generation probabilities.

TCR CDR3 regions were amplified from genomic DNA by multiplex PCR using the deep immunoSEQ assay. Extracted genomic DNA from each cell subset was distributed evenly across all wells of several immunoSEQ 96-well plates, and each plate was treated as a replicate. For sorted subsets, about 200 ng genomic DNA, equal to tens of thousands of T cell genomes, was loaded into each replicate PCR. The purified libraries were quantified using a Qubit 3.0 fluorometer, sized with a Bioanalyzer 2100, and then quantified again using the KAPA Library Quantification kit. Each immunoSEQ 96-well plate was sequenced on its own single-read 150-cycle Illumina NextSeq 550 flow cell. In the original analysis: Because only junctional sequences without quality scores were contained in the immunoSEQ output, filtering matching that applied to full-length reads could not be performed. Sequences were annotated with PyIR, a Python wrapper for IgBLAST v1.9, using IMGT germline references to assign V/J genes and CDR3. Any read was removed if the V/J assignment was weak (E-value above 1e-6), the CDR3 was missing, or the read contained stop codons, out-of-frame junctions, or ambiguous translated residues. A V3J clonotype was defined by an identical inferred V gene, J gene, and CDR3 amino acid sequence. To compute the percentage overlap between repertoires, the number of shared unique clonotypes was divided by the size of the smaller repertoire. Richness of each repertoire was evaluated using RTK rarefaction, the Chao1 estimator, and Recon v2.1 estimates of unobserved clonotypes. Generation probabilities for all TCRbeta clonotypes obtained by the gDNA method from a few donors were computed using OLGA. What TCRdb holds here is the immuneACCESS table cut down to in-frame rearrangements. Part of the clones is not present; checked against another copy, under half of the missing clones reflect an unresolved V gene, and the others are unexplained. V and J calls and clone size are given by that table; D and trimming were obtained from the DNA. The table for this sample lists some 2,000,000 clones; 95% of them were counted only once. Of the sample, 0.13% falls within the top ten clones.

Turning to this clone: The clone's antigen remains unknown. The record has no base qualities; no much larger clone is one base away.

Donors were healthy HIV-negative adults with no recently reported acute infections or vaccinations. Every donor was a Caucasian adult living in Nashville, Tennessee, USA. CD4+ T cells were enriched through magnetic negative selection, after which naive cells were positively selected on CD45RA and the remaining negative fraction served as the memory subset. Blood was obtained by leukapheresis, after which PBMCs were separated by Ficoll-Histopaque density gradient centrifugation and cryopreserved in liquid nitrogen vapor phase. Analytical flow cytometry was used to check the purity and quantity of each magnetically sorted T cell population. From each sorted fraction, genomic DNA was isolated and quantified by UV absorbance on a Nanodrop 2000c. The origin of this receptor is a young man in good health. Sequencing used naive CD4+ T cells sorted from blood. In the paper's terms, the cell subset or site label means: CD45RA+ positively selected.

Here is the DNA: TGTGCCAGCAGCGACTTTCACCAGTTCTATGGCTACACCTTC. Its coded protein is CASSDFHQFYGYTF. Recombination connected TRBV7-2 to TRBJ1-2, with no reliable assignment of the D segment. Counted from cysteine to phenylalanine, this CDR3 has 14 amino acids. The only DNA kept is the CDR3, 42 bases in frame from the first base. The V end loses 5 bases and the J end loses 4 bases, and a stretch of 14 bases separates them. CDR1 and CDR2, per the germline V gene, are SGHTA and FQGNSA.